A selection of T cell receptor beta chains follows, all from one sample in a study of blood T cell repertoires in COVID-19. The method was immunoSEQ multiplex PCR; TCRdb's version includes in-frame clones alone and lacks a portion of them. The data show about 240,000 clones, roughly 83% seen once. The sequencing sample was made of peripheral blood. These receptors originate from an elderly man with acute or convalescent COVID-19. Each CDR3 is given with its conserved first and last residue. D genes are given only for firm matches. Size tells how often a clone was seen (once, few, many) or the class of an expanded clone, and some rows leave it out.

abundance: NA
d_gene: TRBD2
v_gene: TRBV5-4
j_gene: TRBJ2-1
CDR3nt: TGTGCCAGCAGCTTGGGGTCTAGCGGGAGCCAAAGCTCCTACAATGAGCAGTTCTTC
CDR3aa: CASSLGSSGSQSSYNEQFF

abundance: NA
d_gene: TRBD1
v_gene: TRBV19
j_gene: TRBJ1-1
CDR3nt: TGTGCCAGTAGTACGCCGGGACAGGGTGAAGCTTTCTTT
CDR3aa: CASSTPGQGEAFF

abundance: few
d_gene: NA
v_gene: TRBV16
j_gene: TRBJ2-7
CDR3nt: TGTGCCAGCAGCCCACCAACGGGGGGCAGGCAGTACTTC
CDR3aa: CASSPPTGGRQYF

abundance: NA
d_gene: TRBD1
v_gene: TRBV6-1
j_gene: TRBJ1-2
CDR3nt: TGTGCCAGCAGTGAAGCTGGGACAGGGGGTGGCTACACCTTC
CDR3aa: CASSEAGTGGGYTF

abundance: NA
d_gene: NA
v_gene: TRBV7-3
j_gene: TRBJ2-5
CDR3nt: TGTGCCAGCAGCCGTGGTGGGGAGGAGACCCAGTACTTC
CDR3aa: CASSRGGEETQYF

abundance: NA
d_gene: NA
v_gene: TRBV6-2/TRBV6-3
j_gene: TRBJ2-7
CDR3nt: TGTGCCAGCATCCCTGGGACTGGGGGGTTCCACGAGCAGTACTTC
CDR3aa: CASIPGTGGFHEQYF

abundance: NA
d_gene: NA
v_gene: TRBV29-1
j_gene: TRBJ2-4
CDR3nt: TGCAGCGTGATCCAGGGGAAAAACATTCAGTACTTC
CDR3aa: CSVIQGKNIQYF

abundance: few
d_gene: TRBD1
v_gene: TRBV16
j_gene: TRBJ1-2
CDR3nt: TGTGCCAGCAGCCTGGGACAGGGTTTCTATGGCTACACCTTC
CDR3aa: CASSLGQGFYGYTF

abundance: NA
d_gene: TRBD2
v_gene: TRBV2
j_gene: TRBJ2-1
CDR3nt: TGTGCCAGCTCCCTCTCCGGGACTAGCTCAGGTGAGCAGTTCTTC
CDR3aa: CASSLSGTSSGEQFF

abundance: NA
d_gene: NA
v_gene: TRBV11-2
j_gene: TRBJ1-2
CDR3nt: TGTGCCAGCAGCTTATCAGCGATCTATGGCTACACCTTC
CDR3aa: CASSLSAIYGYTF

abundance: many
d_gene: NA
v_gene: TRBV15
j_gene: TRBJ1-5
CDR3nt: TGTGCCACCAGCAGAGACCCCCCTCCCCAGCATTTT
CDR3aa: CATSRDPPPQHF

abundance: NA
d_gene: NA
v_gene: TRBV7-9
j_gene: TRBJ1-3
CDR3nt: TGTGCCAGCAGCTTGAGCTCTGGAAACACCATATATTTT
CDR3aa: CASSLSSGNTIYF

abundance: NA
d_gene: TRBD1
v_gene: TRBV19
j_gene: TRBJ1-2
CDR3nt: TGTGCCAGTATGGAGGGGGCGAGGAGTAGCGGCTACACCTTC
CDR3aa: CASMEGARSSGYTF

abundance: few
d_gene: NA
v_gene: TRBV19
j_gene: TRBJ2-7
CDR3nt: TGTGCCAGTAGTCACACAGGGACCTACGAGCAGTACTTC
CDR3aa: CASSHTGTYEQYF

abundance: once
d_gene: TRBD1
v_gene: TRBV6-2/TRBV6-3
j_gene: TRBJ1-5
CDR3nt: TGTGCCAGCAGCCTCCAGACAGGGGCGCATCAGCCCCAGCATTTT
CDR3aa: CASSLQTGAHQPQHF

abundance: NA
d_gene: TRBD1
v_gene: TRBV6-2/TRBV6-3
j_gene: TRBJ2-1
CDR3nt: TGTGCCAGCAGTTGGGACAGGTTATACAATGAGCAGTTCTTC
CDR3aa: CASSWDRLYNEQFF

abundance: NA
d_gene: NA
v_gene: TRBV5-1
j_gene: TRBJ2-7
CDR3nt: TGCGCCAGCAGCTTGCGAGACTTGACAGGCTCCTACGAGCAGTACTTC
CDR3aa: CASSLRDLTGSYEQYF

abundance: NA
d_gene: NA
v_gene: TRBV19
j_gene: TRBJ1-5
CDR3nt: TGTGCCAGTAGTACCGGGACAAATTGGGGGCCCCAGCATTTT
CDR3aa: CASSTGTNWGPQHF

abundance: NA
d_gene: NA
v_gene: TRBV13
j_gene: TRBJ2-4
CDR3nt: TGTGCCAGCCTTAGGGGGGGCCTAGCCAAAAACATTCAGTACTTC
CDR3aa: CASLRGGLAKNIQYF

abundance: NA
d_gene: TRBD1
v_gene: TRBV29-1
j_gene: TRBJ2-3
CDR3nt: TGCAGCGTTGAACCAGGGACAGCTAAGCCCGGGATGCATTTT
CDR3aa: CSVEPGTAKPGMHF

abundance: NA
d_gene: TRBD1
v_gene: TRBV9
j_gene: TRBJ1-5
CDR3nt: TGTGCCAGCAGCGTAGGTCCGGGACAGGGAGTGGGCAATCAGCCCCAGCATTTT
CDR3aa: CASSVGPGQGVGNQPQHF

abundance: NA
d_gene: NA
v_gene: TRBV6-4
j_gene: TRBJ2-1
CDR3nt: TGTGCCAGCAGCCTCTTACAGGGTTACGAGCAGTTCTTC
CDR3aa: CASSLLQGYEQFF

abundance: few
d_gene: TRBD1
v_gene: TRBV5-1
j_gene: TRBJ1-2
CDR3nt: TGCGCCAGCAGCTTGTCCCTCTTGGGGACAGGGTACGGCTACACCTTC
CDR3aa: CASSLSLLGTGYGYTF

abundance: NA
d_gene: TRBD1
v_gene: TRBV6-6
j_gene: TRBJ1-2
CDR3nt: TGTGCCAGCAGTTACTCTCCGACAGGGTCAGGTGGCTACACCTTC
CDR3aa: CASSYSPTGSGGYTF

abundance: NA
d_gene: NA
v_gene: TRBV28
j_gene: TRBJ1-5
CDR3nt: TGTGCCAGCAGTTTATGGGGGGGAGGCAATCAGCCCCAGCATTTT
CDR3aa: CASSLWGGGNQPQHF

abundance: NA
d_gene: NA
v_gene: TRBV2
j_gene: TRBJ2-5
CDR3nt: TGTGCCAACTTACCGGACAGACAACAAGAGACCCAGTACTTC
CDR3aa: CANLPDRQQETQYF

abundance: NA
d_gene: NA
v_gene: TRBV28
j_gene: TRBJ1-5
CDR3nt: TGTGCCAGCAGTCTAGGAGGGAGAAGCAATCAGCCCCAGCATTTT
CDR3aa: CASSLGGRSNQPQHF

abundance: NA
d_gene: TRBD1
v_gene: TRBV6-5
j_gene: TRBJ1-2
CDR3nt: TGTGCCAGCAGACCGGGACAGGGGGCGCGCCATGGCTACACCTTC
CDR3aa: CASRPGQGARHGYTF

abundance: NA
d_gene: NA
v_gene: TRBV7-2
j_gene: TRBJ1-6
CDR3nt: TGTGCCAGCACCGAATCTCCACAGGGACTACAACCCCTCCACTTT
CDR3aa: CASTESPQGLQPLHF

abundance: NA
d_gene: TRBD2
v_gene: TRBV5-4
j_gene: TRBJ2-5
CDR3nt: TGTGCCAGCAGCTTGAGGACTAGCGCCGTAGAGACCCAGTACTTC
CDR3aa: CASSLRTSAVETQYF

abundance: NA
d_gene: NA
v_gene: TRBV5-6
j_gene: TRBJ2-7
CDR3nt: TGTGCCAGCAGCCCCCAGGGTTACGAGCAGTACTTC
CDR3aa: CASSPQGYEQYF

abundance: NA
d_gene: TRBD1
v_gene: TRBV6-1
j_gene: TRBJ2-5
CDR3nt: TGTGCCAGCAGTTCCGACACGGGACAGGGTTTAAACTTC
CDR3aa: CASSSDTGQGLNF

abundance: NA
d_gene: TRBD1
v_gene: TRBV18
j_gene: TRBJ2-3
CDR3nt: TGTGCCAGCTCACCGGGGACAGGGCGGGCAGATACGCAGTATTTT
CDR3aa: CASSPGTGRADTQYF

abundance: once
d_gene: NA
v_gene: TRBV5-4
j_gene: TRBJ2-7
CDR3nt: TGTGCCAGCAGCCGAGCCTTGGGCAGGGAAGGGTACGAGCAGTACTTC
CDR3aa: CASSRALGREGYEQYF

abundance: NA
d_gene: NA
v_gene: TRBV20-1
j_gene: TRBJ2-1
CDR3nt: TGCAGTGCGTTAAGAGGGGAGCAGTTCTTC
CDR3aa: CSALRGEQFF

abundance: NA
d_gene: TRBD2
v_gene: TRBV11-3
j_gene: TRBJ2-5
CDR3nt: TGTGCCAGCAGCAGGAGGACTAGCGAAAGAGAGACCCAGTACTTC
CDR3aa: CASSRRTSERETQYF

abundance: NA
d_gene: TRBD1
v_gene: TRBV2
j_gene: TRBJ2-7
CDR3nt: TGTGCCAGCAGCACAGGGGGCGTAGGTCTGGGGCACGAGCAGTACTTC
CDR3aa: CASSTGGVGLGHEQYF

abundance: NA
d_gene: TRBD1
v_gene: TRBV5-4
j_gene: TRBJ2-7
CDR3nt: TGTGCCATCTCCGGGACAGGTATTAGCGAGCAGTACTTC
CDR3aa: CAISGTGISEQYF

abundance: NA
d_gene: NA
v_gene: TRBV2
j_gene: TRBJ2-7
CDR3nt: TGTGCCAGCAGCCCTCGGGGGTACTACGAGCAGTACTTC
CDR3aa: CASSPRGYYEQYF

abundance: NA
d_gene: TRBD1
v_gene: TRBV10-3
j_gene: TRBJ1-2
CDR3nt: TGTGCCATCAGTGAACAGGGGTACTATGGCTACACCTTC
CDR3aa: CAISEQGYYGYTF

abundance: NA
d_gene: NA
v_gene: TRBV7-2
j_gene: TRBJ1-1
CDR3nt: TGTGCCAGCAGCTTATATGGGAGGAAGGACACTGAAGCTTTCTTT
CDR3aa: CASSLYGRKDTEAFF